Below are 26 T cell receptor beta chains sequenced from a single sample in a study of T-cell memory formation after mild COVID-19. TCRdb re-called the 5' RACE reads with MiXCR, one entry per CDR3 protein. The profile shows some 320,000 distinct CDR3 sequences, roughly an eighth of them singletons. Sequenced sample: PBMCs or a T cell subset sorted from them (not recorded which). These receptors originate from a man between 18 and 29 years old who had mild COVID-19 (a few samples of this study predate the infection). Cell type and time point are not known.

CDR3 in amino acids: CASSVGPQNIQYF. Written as DNA, the CDR3 is TGTGCCAGCAGTGTGGGGCCTCAGAACATTCAGTACTTC. The chain is built from TRBV2 and TRBJ2-4, with D possibly being TRBD1 (5 bases). With 4 bases removed from V and 7 bases from J, the gap between germline ends came to 11 bases. From germline, CDR1 is SNHLY and CDR2 FYNNEI. The CDR3 extends over 13 amino acids. The full variable domain, rest sourced from reference TRBV2 and TRBJ2-4, is EPEVTQTPSHQVTQMGQEVILRCVPISNHLYFYWYRQILGQKVEFLVSFYNNEISEKSEIFDDQFSVERPDGSNFTLKIRSTKLEDSAMYFCASSVGPQNIQYFGAGTRLSVL.

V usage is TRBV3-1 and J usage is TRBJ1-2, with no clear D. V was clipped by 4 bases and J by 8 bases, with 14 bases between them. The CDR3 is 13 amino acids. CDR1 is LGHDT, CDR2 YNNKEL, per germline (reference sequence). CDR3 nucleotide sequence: TGTGCCAGCAGCCTCGCGATCCCGGGAGGCTACACCTTC. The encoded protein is CASSLAIPGGYTF.

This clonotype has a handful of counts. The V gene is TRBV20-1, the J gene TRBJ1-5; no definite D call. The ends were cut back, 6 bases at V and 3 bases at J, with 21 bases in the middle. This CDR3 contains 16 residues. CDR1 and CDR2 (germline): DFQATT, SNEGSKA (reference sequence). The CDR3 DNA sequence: TGCAGTGCCATAGCCATCGAAGCCCAGGTCAATCAGCCCCAGCATTTT. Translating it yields CSAIAIEAQVNQPQHF.

CDR3 bases: TGTGCCAGCAGCCACGAACAGGGTGGGAACTATGGCTACACCTTC. This gives the protein CASSHEQGGNYGYTF. This rearrangement joins TRBV7-9 to TRBJ1-2; D is possibly TRBD1 (6 bases). Trimming left V 5 bases short and J 2 bases short, with 15 bases between. CDR1 SEHNR and CDR2 FQNEAQ come from the germline V gene (reference sequence). This CDR3 spans 15 amino acids.

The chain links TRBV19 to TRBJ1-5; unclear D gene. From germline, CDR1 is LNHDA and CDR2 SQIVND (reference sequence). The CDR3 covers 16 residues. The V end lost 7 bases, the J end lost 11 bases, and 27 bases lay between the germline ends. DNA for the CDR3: TGTGCCAGTACGGAAAGTAGGCAGCGTGAAGGATCATCCCAGCATTTT. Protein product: CASTESRQREGSSQHF. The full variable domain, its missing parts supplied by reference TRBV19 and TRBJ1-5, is DGGITQSPKYLFRKEGQNVTLSCEQNLNHDAMYWYRQDPGQGLRLIYYSQIVNDFQKGDIAEGYSVSREKKESFPLTVTSAQKNPTAFYLCASTESRQREGSSQHFGDGTRLSIL.

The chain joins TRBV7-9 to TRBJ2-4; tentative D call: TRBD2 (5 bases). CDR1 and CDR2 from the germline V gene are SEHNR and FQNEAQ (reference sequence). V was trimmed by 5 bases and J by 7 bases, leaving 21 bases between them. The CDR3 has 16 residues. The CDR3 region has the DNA TGTGCCAGCAGCCCGGGCCTGGCGGGTTTGGGGAACATTCAGTACTTC. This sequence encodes CASSPGLAGLGNIQYF.

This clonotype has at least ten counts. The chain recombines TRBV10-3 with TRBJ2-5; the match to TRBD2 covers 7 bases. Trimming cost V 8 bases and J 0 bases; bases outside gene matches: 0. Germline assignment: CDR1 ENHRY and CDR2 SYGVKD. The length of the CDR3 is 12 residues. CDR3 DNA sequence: TGTGCCATCGGACTAGACCAAGAGACCCAGTACTTC. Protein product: CAIGLDQETQYF.

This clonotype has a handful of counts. CDR3 nucleotides: TGCAGTGCCTCGGGATATTTGGCAGATACGCAGTATTTT. It yields the protein CSASGYLADTQYF. The chain employs TRBV20-1 and TRBJ2-3, with D possibly matching TRBD2 (5 bases). The CDR3 loop spans 13 amino acids. Per germline, CDR1 DFQATT and CDR2 SNEGSKA (reference sequence). The V end lost 6 bases, the J end lost 4 bases, and 14 bases lay between the germline ends.

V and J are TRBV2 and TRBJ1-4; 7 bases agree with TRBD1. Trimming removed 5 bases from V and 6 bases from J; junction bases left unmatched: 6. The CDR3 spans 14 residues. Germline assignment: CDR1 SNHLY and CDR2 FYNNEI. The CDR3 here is CASSLRGRYEKLFF. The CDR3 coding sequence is TGTGCCAGCAGTCTCAGGGGGAGATATGAAAAACTGTTTTTT. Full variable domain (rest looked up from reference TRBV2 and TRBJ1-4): EPEVTQTPSHQVTQMGQEVILRCVPISNHLYFYWYRQILGQKVEFLVSFYNNEISEKSEIFDDQFSVERPDGSNFTLKIRSTKLEDSAMYFCASSLRGRYEKLFFGSGTQLSVL.

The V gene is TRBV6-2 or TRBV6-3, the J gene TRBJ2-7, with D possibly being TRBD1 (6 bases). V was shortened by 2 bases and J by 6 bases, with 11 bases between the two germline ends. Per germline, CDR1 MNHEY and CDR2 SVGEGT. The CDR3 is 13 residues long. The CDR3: CASSYIWGREQYF. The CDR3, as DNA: TGTGCCAGCAGTTACATCTGGGGGCGCGAGCAGTACTTC.

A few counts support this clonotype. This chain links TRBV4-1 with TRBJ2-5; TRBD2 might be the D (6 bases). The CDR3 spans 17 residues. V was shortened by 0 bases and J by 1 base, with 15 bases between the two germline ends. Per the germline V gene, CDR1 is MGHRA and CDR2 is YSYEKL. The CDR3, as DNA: TGCGCCAGCAGCCAAGATCGGCTAGCGATTATCCAAGAGACCCAGTACTTC. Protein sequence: CASSQDRLAIIQETQYF.

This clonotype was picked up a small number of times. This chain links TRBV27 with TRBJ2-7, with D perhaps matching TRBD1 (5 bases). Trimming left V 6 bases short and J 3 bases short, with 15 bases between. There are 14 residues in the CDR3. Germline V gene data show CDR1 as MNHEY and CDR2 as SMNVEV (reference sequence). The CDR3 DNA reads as TGTGCCAGCAGACCTCGTAGGGGATACTACGAGCAGTACTTC. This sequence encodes CASRPRRGYYEQYF.

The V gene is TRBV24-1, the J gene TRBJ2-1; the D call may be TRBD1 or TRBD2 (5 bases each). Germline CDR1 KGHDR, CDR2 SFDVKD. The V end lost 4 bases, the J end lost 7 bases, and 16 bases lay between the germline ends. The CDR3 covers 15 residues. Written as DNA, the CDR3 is TGTGCCACCAGTGACGACCAACGAGGGGTTAATGAGCAGTTCTTC. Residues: CATSDDQRGVNEQFF.

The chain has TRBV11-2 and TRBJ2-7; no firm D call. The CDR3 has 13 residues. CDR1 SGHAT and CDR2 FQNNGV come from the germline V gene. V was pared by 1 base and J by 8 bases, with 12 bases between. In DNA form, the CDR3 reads TGTGCCAGCAGCTTAGCGGACGGTCCCCAGCAGTACTTC. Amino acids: CASSLADGPQQYF.

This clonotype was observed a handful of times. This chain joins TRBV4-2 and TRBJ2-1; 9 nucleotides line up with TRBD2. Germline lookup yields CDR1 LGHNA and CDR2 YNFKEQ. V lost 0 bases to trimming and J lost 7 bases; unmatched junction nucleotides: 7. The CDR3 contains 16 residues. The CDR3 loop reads CASSQDQAGGINEQFF. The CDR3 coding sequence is TGTGCCAGCAGCCAAGACCAAGCGGGGGGAATAAATGAGCAGTTCTTC.

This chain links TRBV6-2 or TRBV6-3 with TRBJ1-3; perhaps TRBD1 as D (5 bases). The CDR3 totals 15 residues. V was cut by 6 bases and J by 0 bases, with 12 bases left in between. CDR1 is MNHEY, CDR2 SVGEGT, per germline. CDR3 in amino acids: CASRPGLFSGNTIYF. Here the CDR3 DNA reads TGTGCCAGCAGACCGGGACTTTTCTCTGGAAACACCATATATTTT.

The chain's CDR3 is CATSGTGPGTEAFF. Written as DNA, the CDR3 is TGTGCCACCAGCGGGACGGGGCCAGGGACTGAAGCTTTCTTT. The rearrangement links TRBV15 to TRBJ1-1, with D possibly being TRBD1 (5 bases). The CDR3 is 14 amino acids. The germline CDR1 and CDR2 sequences are LNHNV and YYDKDF (reference sequence). Trimming left V 5 bases short and J 5 bases short, with 15 bases between.

CDR3 nucleotide sequence: TGTGCCAGCAGTAGACTAGCGGGGGGGCCTAAGAATGAGCAGTTCTTC. It translates to CASSRLAGGPKNEQFF. The chain is built from TRBV6-1 and TRBJ2-1, with 14 bases that match TRBD2. CDR3 size: 16 residues. The V gene end was trimmed by 5 bases and the J gene end by 7 bases; junction bases not matched to a gene: 7. CDR1 is MNHNS, CDR2 SASEGT, per germline.

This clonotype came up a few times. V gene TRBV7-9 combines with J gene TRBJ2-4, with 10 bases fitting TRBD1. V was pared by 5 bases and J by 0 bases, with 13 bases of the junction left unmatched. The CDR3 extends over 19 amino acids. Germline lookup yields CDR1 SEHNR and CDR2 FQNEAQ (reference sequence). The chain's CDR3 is CASSPRQGASQLAKNIQYF. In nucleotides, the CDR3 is TGTGCCAGCAGCCCAAGACAGGGGGCTAGCCAACTAGCCAAAAACATTCAGTACTTC. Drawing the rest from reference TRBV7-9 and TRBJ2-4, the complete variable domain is DTGVSQNPRHKITKRGQNVTFRCDPISEHNRLYWYRQTLGQGPEFLTYFQNEAQLEKSRLLSDRFSAERPKGSFSTLEIQRTEQGDSAMYLCASSPRQGASQLAKNIQYFGAGTRLSVL.

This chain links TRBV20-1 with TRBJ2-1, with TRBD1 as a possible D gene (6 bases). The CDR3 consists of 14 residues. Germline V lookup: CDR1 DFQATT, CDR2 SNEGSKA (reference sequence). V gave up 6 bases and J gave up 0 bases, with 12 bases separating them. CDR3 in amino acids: CSAPTGSSYNEQFF. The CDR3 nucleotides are TGCAGTGCGCCCACAGGGAGCTCCTACAATGAGCAGTTCTTC.

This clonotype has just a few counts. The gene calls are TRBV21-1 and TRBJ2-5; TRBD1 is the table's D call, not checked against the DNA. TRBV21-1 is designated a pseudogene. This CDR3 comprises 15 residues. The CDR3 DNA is TGTGCCAGCATGGGGGGGGACCGGCGGCGAGAGACCCAGTACTTC. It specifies CASMGGDRRRETQYF.

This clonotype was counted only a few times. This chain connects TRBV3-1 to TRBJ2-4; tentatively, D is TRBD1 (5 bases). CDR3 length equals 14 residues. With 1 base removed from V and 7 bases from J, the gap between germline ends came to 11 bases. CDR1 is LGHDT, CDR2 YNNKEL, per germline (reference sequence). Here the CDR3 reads CASSQGGQENIQYF. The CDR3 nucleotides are TGTGCCAGCAGCCAAGGGGGCCAGGAGAACATTCAGTACTTC. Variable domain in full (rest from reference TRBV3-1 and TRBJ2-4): DTAVSQTPKYLVTQMGNDKSIKCEQNLGHDTMYWYKQDSKKFLKIMFSYNNKELIINETVPNRFSPKSPDKAHLNLHINSLELGDSAVYFCASSQGGQENIQYFGAGTRLSVL.

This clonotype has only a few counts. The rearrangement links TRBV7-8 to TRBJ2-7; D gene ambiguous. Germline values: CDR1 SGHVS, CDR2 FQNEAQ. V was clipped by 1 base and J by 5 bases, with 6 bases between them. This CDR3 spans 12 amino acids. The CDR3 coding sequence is TGTGCCAGCAGCTTAGGATGGGACGAGCAGTACGTC. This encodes CASSLGWDEQYV.

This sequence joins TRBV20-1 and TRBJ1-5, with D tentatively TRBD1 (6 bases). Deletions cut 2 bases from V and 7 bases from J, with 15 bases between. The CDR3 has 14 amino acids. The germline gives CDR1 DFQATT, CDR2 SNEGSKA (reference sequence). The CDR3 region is CSARSPGDSQPQHF. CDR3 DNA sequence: TGCAGTGCTAGATCCCCAGGGGATAGCCAGCCCCAGCATTTT.

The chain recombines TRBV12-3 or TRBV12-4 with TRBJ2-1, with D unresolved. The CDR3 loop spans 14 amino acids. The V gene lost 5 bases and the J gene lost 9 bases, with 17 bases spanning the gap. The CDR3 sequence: CASSATRWASEQFF. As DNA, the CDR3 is TGTGCCAGCAGTGCAACCCGGTGGGCGAGTGAGCAGTTCTTC.

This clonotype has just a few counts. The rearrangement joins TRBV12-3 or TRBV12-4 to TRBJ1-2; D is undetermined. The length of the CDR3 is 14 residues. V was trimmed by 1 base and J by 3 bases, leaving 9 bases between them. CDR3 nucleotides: TGTGCCAGCAGTTTAGGGCCGCAATACTATGGCTACACCTTC. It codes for CASSLGPQYYGYTF.